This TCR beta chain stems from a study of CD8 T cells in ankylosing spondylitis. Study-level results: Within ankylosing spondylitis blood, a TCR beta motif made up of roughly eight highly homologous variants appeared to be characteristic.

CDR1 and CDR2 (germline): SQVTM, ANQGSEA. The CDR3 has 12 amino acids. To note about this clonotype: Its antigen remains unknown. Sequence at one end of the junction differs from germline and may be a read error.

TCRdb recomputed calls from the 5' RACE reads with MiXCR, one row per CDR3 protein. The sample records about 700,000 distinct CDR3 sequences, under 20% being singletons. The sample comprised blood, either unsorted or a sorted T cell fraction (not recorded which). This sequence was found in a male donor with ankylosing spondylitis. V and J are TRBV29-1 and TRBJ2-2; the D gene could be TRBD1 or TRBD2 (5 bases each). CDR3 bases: TGCAGCGTGGAAGGGGACCCCCGGGAGCTGTTTTTT. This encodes CSVEGDPRELFF.